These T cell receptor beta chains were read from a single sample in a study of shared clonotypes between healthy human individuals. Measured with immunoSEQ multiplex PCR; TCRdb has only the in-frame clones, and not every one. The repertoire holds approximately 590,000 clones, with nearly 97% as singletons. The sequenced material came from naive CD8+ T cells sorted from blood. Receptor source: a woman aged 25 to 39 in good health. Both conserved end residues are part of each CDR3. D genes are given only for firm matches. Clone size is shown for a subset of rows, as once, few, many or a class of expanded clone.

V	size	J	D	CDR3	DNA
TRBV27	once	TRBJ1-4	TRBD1	CASTRTGATNEKLFF	TGTGCCAGCACCCGGACAGGGGCAACTAATGAAAAACTGTTTTTT
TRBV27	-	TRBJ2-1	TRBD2	CASSLSASGSYNEQFF	TGTGCCAGCAGTTTATCAGCTAGCGGTTCGTACAATGAGCAGTTCTTC
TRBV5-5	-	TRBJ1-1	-	CASSLSGRDAEAFF	TGTGCCAGCAGCTTGAGTGGCAGAGACGCTGAAGCTTTCTTT
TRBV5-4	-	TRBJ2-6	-	CASSGRANVLTF	TGTGCCAGCAGCGGACGGGCCAACGTCCTGACTTTC
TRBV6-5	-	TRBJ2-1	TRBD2	CASSLAGGPSEQFF	TGTGCCAGCAGTTTGGCGGGAGGGCCCAGTGAGCAGTTCTTC
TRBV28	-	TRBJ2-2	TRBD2	CASSFRGRALAGELFF	TGTGCCAGCAGTTTTCGCGGGAGGGCCCTCGCCGGGGAGCTGTTTTTT
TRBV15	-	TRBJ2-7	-	CATSRDRGGSYEQYF	TGTGCCACCAGCAGAGATCGGGGCGGATCCTACGAGCAGTACTTC
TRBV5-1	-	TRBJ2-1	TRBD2	CASSLAALAGALRSYNEQFF	TGCGCCAGCAGCTTGGCCGCGCTAGCGGGTGCATTACGCTCCTACAATGAGCAGTTCTTC
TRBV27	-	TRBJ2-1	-	CASAVGDPYNEQFF	TGTGCCAGCGCCGTGGGGGATCCCTACAATGAGCAGTTCTTC
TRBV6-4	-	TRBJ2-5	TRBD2	CASTIAGGPETQYF	TGTGCCAGCACGATAGCGGGAGGGCCGGAGACCCAGTACTTC
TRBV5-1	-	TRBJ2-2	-	CASSGAGTARNGGELFF	TGCGCCAGCAGCGGTGCAGGGACCGCCCGAAACGGGGGGGAGCTGTTTTTT
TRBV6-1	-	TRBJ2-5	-	CASSDPGGQYF	TGTGCCAGCAGTGACCCGGGTGGCCAGTACTTC
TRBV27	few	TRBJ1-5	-	CASSPRQSNQPQHF	TGTGCCAGCAGTCCCCGACAGAGCAATCAGCCCCAGCATTTT
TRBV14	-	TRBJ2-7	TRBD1	CASSQGDRYEQYF	TGTGCCAGCAGCCAAGGGGACAGATACGAGCAGTACTTC
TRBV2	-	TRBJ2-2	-	CASSDRPLTGELFF	TGTGCCAGCAGTGATCGACCTCTCACCGGGGAGCTGTTTTTT
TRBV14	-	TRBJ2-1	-	CASSQGDTSLNEQFF	TGTGCCAGCAGCCAGGGTGACACTTCCCTCAATGAGCAGTTCTTC
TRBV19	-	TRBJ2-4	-	CASSIDGEVPDQYF	TGTGCCAGTAGTATAGATGGGGAAGTTCCCGATCAGTACTTC
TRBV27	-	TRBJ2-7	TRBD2	CASSPTSAGGWFYEQYF	TGTGCCAGCAGCCCGACCTCGGCGGGAGGCTGGTTCTACGAGCAGTACTTC
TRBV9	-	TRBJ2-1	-	CASSPYSVAYNEQFF	TGTGCCAGCAGTCCGTATAGCGTAGCCTACAATGAGCAGTTCTTC
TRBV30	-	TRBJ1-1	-	CAWSVLGGLNTEAFF	TGTGCCTGGAGTGTACTGGGGGGACTGAACACTGAAGCTTTCTTT
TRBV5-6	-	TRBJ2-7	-	CASSLGTYEQYF	TGTGCCAGCAGCTTGGGTACCTACGAGCAGTACTTC
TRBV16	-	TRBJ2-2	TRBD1	CASSLTGTGELFF	TGTGCCAGCAGCCTGACAGGGACCGGGGAGCTGTTTTTT
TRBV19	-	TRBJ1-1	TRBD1	CASSRPPGQGRTEAFF	TGTGCCAGTAGTCGCCCTCCGGGACAGGGGAGGACTGAAGCTTTCTTT
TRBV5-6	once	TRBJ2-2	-	CASSFLDERFGELFF	TGTGCCAGCAGCTTTTTGGATGAGCGGTTCGGGGAGCTGTTTTTT
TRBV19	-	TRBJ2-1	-	CASSIARDSHNEQFF	TGTGCCAGTAGTATAGCGCGAGACAGCCACAATGAGCAGTTCTTC
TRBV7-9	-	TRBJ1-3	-	CASSLVTGSGNTIYF	TGTGCCAGCAGCTTAGTGACAGGCTCTGGAAACACCATATATTTT